A single sample is the source of the 28 T cell receptor beta chains below, sequenced in a study of shared clonotypes between healthy human individuals. Clones were sequenced by immunoSEQ multiplex PCR, and TCRdb holds only the in-frame ones, with some missing. The sample records over a million clones, 70% to 80% being singletons. The sequencing sample was made of memory CD4+ T cells from PBMCs. Subset indicated: CD45RA-negative fraction. The receptors were gathered from a man between 18 and 35 years old in good health. Some clones in this sample may be carry-over from other donors' samples.

The CDR3 protein is CASTYRGTRGNAGELFF. The CDR3 DNA reads TGCGCCAGCACCTACAGGGGAACTAGGGGAAACGCCGGGGAGCTGTTTTTT. The V and J genes are TRBV10-1 and TRBJ2-2; 7 bases are a match to TRBD1. V lost 7 bases and J lost 6; bases outside the gene matches: 17. Germline-derived CDR1 and CDR2 are WNHNN and SYGVQD (reference sequence). This CDR3 has 17 residues.

The chain couples TRBV10-3 to TRBJ1-2, with D uncertain. CDR1 and CDR2 (germline): ENHRY, SYGVKD. V was trimmed by 5 bases and J by 6 bases, leaving 13 bases between them. The CDR3 covers 13 residues. The chain's CDR3 is CAISPNTRDGYTF. For the CDR3, the DNA is TGTGCCATCAGTCCGAATACCCGAGATGGCTACACCTTC.

V usage is TRBV4-3 and J usage is TRBJ1-3; no clear D gene. Trimming removed 3 bases at V and 0 bases at J, with 3 bases between. Germline loops: CDR1 LGHNA, CDR2 YSLEER. The CDR3 spans 13 residues. Written as DNA, the CDR3 is TGCGCCAGCAGCCATAGCTCTGGAAACACCATATATTTT. Amino acid sequence: CASSHSSGNTIYF.

The chain employs TRBV6-5 and TRBJ2-5; D gene ambiguous. Trimming pared 0 bases from V and 0 bases from J, leaving 11 bases between. The CDR3 totals 16 residues. Germline V lookup: CDR1 MNHEY, CDR2 SVGAGI. CDR3 in DNA: TGTGCCAGCAGTTACTCGGGTTTGGAGTACCAAGAGACCCAGTACTTC. It encodes CASSYSGLEYQETQYF.

This sequence joins TRBV29-1 and TRBJ1-2, with D possibly matching TRBD1 (5 bases). The CDR3 extends over 13 amino acids. Germline CDR1 SQVTM, CDR2 ANQGSEA. V lost 6 bases and J lost 7, with 18 bases in between. CDR3 nucleotide sequence: TGCAGCGTGGGGGGTGTAGGACTAGGTGGCTACACCTTC. Its protein is CSVGGVGLGGYTF.

The chain couples TRBV28 to TRBJ2-7, with 8 nucleotides matching TRBD1. Germline values: CDR1 MDHEN, CDR2 SYDVKM. CDR3 length: 16 amino acids. Losses at the gene ends were 4 bases for V and 6 bases for J; bases not matched to a gene: 14. CDR3 residues: CASSSPVGQGLGEQYF. The CDR3, as DNA: TGTGCCAGCAGTTCGCCCGTCGGACAGGGCCTAGGCGAGCAGTACTTC.

The sample holds one count of this clone. CDR3 loop: CASSAIHSTDTQYF. The CDR3 region has the DNA TGTGCCAGCAGTGCTATCCATAGCACAGATACGCAGTATTTT. V is TRBV2 and J is TRBJ2-3; D gene uncertain. CDR1 is SNHLY, CDR2 FYNNEI, per germline. V was pared by 4 bases and J by 0 bases, with 8 bases between. The CDR3 loop spans 14 amino acids.

The V call is TRBV11-2, the J call TRBJ2-1; TRBD2 might be the D (5 bases). Germline V gene sequence: CDR1 SGHAT, CDR2 FQNNGV. The ends were cut back, 5 bases at V and 0 bases at J, with 14 bases in the middle. The CDR3 is made up of 16 amino acids. The CDR3 spells CASSTFRGSSYNEQFF. DNA of the CDR3: TGTGCCAGCAGCACCTTTCGAGGGAGCTCCTACAATGAGCAGTTCTTC. Full variable domain (rest looked up from reference TRBV11-2 and TRBJ2-1): EAGVAQSPRYKIIEKRQSVAFWCNPISGHATLYWYQQILGQGPKLLIQFQNNGVVDDSQLPKDRFSAERLKGVDSTLKIQPAKLEDSAVYLCASSTFRGSSYNEQFFGPGTRLTVL.

This clone showed up many times. This chain connects TRBV11-2 to TRBJ1-2; D not certain. With 1 base removed from V and 7 bases from J, the gap between germline ends came to 10 bases. Germline-derived CDR1 and CDR2 are SGHAT and FQNNGV. The CDR3 loop spans 13 amino acids. CDR3 loop: CASSLGAIAGYTF. DNA for the CDR3: TGTGCCAGCAGCTTAGGGGCGATAGCTGGCTACACCTTC. Full variable domain (remainder filled in from reference TRBV11-2 and TRBJ1-2): EAGVAQSPRYKIIEKRQSVAFWCNPISGHATLYWYQQILGQGPKLLIQFQNNGVVDDSQLPKDRFSAERLKGVDSTLKIQPAKLEDSAVYLCASSLGAIAGYTFGSGTRLTVV.

This clone was seen a few times. The chain employs TRBV2 and TRBJ2-5, with a tentative D call TRBD2 (6 bases). CDR3 size: 13 residues. Per germline, CDR1 SNHLY and CDR2 FYNNEI. Trimming took off 4 bases at V and 2 bases at J, with 8 bases between the two ends. The CDR3 nucleotides read TGTGCCAGCAGTGGGGACTGGCAAGAGACCCAGTACTTC. This translates into CASSGDWQETQYF.

This clone appeared a few times. The rearrangement links TRBV19 to TRBJ2-7; 10 nucleotides align to TRBD1. Germline assignment: CDR1 LNHDA and CDR2 SQIVND (reference sequence). The CDR3 contains 16 residues. J gave up 2 bases and V 4 bases, and 8 bases lay outside the gene matches. CDR3 in DNA: TGTGCCAGTAGTACACCGGGACAGGGGCACCCCTACGAGCAGTACTTC. Translation: CASSTPGQGHPYEQYF.

The V call is TRBV7-2, the J call TRBJ1-1; a possible D gene is TRBD1 (5 bases). Germline V CDR1 and CDR2: SGHTA, FQGNSA. Trimming removed 4 bases at V and 5 bases at J, with 11 bases between. This CDR3 contains 13 residues. CDR3 bases: TGTGCCAGCAGCTCCCAGGGTGGTACTGAAGCTTTCTTT. Its protein product is CASSSQGGTEAFF.

This clone came up a few times. J is TRBJ2-7 and V is TRBV28, with 7 bases matching TRBD1. The CDR3 length is 17 residues. Germline loops: CDR1 MDHEN, CDR2 SYDVKM. Germline trimming cut 4 bases from V and 3 bases from J; bases unmatched to any gene: 15. The CDR3 here is CASSSRTGETNFYEQYF. The CDR3 DNA is TGTGCCAGCAGTTCGCGGACAGGAGAGACGAACTTCTACGAGCAGTACTTC.

This clone was recorded a few times. The junction shows a germline mismatch at one end, possibly a read error. This chain links TRBV5-1 with TRBJ2-1, with 8 positions matching TRBD1. This CDR3 has 11 residues. Per the germline V gene, CDR1 is SGHRS and CDR2 is YFSETQ. The DNA of the CDR3 is TGCGCCAGCAGCTTGGCGGACAGGGTCCTCTTC. Its protein product is CASSLADRVLF.

This chain links TRBV4-3 with TRBJ2-3; 13 bases map to TRBD2. Germline CDR1 is LGHNA and CDR2 is YSLEER. The CDR3 runs 16 residues. Trimming removed 4 bases from V and 4 bases from J; junction bases left unmatched: 5. The CDR3 loop is CASSRTSGREPDTQYF. CDR3 coding DNA: TGCGCCAGCAGCCGTACTAGCGGGAGGGAGCCAGATACGCAGTATTTT.

This clone came up a few times. The chain links TRBV18 to TRBJ2-1; 14 nucleotides agree with TRBD2. The germline gives CDR1 KGHSH, CDR2 LQKENI. Unmatched junction bases numbered 5, after V lost 0 bases and J lost 7 bases. The CDR3 loop spans 17 amino acids. CDR3 region: CASSPPVGTSGSNEQFF. The CDR3 DNA follows: TGTGCCAGCTCACCACCGGTAGGGACTAGCGGGAGTAATGAGCAGTTCTTC.

The chain uses TRBV10-3 and TRBJ2-1, with TRBD2 matching over 7 bases. Germline CDR1 is ENHRY and CDR2 is SYGVKD. The CDR3 is 14 residues long. Trimming at V came to 6 bases and at J to 7 bases, leaving 9 bases not matched to a gene. This chain's CDR3 is CAIRGEGSSNEQFF. The CDR3 DNA reads as TGTGCCATCAGGGGGGAGGGGTCGTCTAATGAGCAGTTCTTC.

The rearrangement joins TRBV7-2 to TRBJ1-5; D is ambiguous. The CDR3 loop spans 16 amino acids. Trimming cost V 8 bases and J 0 bases, with 17 bases left between them. Looked up from germline, CDR1 is SGHTA and CDR2 is FQGNSA. CDR3 loop: CASGSVDLYSNQPQHF. CDR3 coding DNA: TGTGCCAGCGGCTCTGTGGACCTTTATAGCAATCAGCCCCAGCATTTT.

This chain joins TRBV30 and TRBJ1-4; 9 bases align to TRBD1. Germline V gives CDR1 GTSNPN, CDR2 SVGIG (reference sequence). The CDR3 has 14 amino acids. J gave up 8 bases and V 0 bases, and 4 bases lay outside the gene matches. CDR3 protein: CAWSVQGAREKLFF. The CDR3 DNA reads TGTGCCTGGAGTGTACAGGGGGCTAGGGAAAAACTGTTTTTT.

This clone has more than one count but fewer than ten. J is TRBJ2-3 and V is TRBV2, with TRBD1 identical over 8 bases. The CDR3 has 14 amino acids. Germline-derived CDR1 and CDR2 are SNHLY and FYNNEI. After removal of 8 bases from V and 0 bases from J, the junction contained 4 bases not matched to a gene. The CDR3 spells CASRRTGSTDTQYF. The CDR3 nucleotides read TGTGCCAGCCGGCGGACAGGGAGCACAGATACGCAGTATTTT.

The CDR3 reads CASSPRTSGTSYEQYF. DNA for the CDR3: TGCGCCAGCAGCCCCCGGACTAGCGGGACCTCCTACGAGCAGTACTTC. The rearrangement links TRBV5-1 to TRBJ2-7; 12 nucleotides agree with TRBD2. The V and J ends lost 4 bases and 0 bases, in that order; junction bases with no gene match: 5. CDR1 is SGHRS and CDR2 is YFSETQ in the germline V gene. The length of the CDR3 is 16 residues.

The DNA for the CDR3 is TGTGCCAGCAGTTCTCCGGGACAGGTGGGAAAGACCCAGTACTTC. This sequence encodes CASSSPGQVGKTQYF. The chain recombines TRBV28 with TRBJ2-5, with 8 bases lining up with TRBD1. The CDR3 covers 15 residues. V was pared by 4 bases and J by 6 bases, with 10 bases of the junction left unmatched. Germline V gene data show CDR1 as MDHEN and CDR2 as SYDVKM. The entire variable domain, with the rest obtained from reference TRBV28 and TRBJ2-5, is as follows: DVKVTQSSRYLVKRTGEKVFLECVQDMDHENMFWYRQDPGLGLRLIYFSYDVKMKEKGDIPEGYSVSREKKERFSLILESASTNQTSMYLCASSSPGQVGKTQYFGPGTRLLVL.

J is TRBJ2-1 and V is TRBV7-2; 16 bases line up with TRBD2. With V trimmed by 5 bases and J by 10 bases, 8 bases remained unmatched. The CDR3 sequence is 16 residues long. CDR1 is SGHTA, CDR2 FQGNSA, per germline. CDR3 coding DNA: TGTGCCAGCAGCCCAGGGACTAGCGGGAGGGTAAGGGAGCAGTTCTTC. It codes for CASSPGTSGRVREQFF.

The chain has TRBV2 and TRBJ1-1; D gene uncertain. Germline-derived CDR1 and CDR2 are SNHLY and FYNNEI. Trimming shortened V by 6 bases and J by 4 bases, and 18 bases separated the two germline ends. The CDR3 totals 15 residues. In DNA, the CDR3 is TGTGCCAGCAGCCCCTTGGGCGGACTCCTCACTGAAGCTTTCTTT. This encodes CASSPLGGLLTEAFF.

CDR3 in DNA: TGTGCCAGCAGTTACTCCCCCGCCCCCGCCGGCTACGAGCAGTACTTC. Amino acid sequence: CASSYSPAPAGYEQYF. J is TRBJ2-7 and V is TRBV6-6; no reliable D call. With 0 bases removed from V and 3 bases from J, the gap between germline ends came to 15 bases. The CDR3 consists of 16 residues. In germline, CDR1 is MNHNY, CDR2 SVGAGI (reference sequence).

The chain couples TRBV18 to TRBJ1-6, with no clear D. The V gene's germline CDR1 is KGHSH and CDR2 LQKENI. V was trimmed by 6 bases and J by 6 bases, leaving 18 bases between them. The CDR3 spans 16 residues. The CDR3: CASSAGVLISNSPLHF. The CDR3 bases are TGTGCCAGCTCGGCCGGGGTCTTGATAAGTAATTCACCCCTCCACTTT.

Details on this clone: Other DNA sequences within the sample encode an identical CDR3. The chain couples TRBV6-1 to TRBJ1-5; D not certain. Trimming took off 6 bases at V and 3 bases at J, with 6 bases between the two ends. Germline assignment: CDR1 MNHNS and CDR2 SASEGT. This CDR3 is built from 12 residues. The CDR3 DNA follows: TGTGCCAGCAGGCAGATCAATCAGCCCCAGCATTTT. This translates into CASRQINQPQHF.

V gene TRBV2 combines with J gene TRBJ2-3; possible D gene TRBD2, 5 bases. The CDR3 is made up of 17 amino acids. Germline V gives CDR1 SNHLY, CDR2 FYNNEI. Trimming left V 6 bases short and J 4 bases short, with 23 bases between. The CDR3 is CASRRFQGGSGADTQYF. The DNA for the CDR3 is TGTGCCAGCAGAAGATTCCAAGGCGGATCCGGGGCAGATACGCAGTATTTT.